This TCR beta chain was retrieved from a study of shared clonotypes between healthy human individuals. Background on the study: Donors, aged 18 to 49, were two women and a few men. Findings and limits, study-wide: Sorted-subset sequencing was shown by rarefaction to be incomplete despite large depth.

Assay: immunoSEQ multiplex PCR; the TCRdb copy retains only in-frame clones and omits some. The sample lists some 2,000,000 clones, roughly 95% occurring once. Terminally differentiated effector memory CD45RA+ cells were excluded from the naive CD8 cells, which were CD45RO-negative and positively selected for CCR7. Comment on this clone: The antigen is undetermined.

The clonotype originates from a man aged 18 to 29 in good health. The sequenced sample consisted of naive CD8+ T cells sorted from blood.

This CDR3 reads CASSFTGRGYEQYF. Written as DNA, the CDR3 is TGCGCCAGCAGTTTTACCGGCAGAGGATACGAGCAGTACTTC. This sequence joins TRBV10-1 and TRBJ2-7; no reliable D call. With 5 bases removed from V and 4 bases from J, the gap between germline ends came to 15 bases. Germline V gene data show CDR1 as WNHNN and CDR2 as SYGVQD (reference sequence). The length of the CDR3 is 14 residues.